This T cell receptor (beta chain) was obtained from a study of OX40 agonist ivuxolimab in advanced cancers. Turning to the study itself: Patients' therapy was ivuxolimab, an antibody that acts as an agonist of OX40 (CD134). Dose-escalation patients had hepatocellular carcinoma, melanoma, renal cell or head and neck cancer. Study outcomes and limitations: Clonal expansion was seen in CD4+ and CD8+ blood T cells by week 6 at 0.1 to 3.0 mg/kg. Some nonresponders additionally presented with little normalized T-cell clonal expansion.

CDR3 length: 13 amino acids. V gave up 1 base and J gave up 5 bases, with 8 bases separating them. Germline lookup yields CDR1 MDHEN and CDR2 SYDVKM. Sequencing used immunoSEQ multiplex PCR; TCRdb keeps in-frame clones, though not all of them. The sample has about 89,000 clones; 70% to 90% are singletons. In the case of this clone: Its specificity is unknown.

This chain links TRBV28 with TRBJ1-2; D call uncertain. Source: CD4+ or CD8+ T cells sorted from blood, taken in a trial of the OX40 agonist ivuxolimab. The TCR sequence derives from an adult with an advanced solid tumor such as melanoma, head and neck, liver or kidney cancer. The CDR3 sequence is CASSLSGTYGYTF. CDR3 nucleotide sequence: TGTGCCAGCAGTTTATCCGGCACGTATGGCTACACCTTC.